This TCR beta chain was retrieved from a study of cytomegalovirus exposure and HLA in healthy donors. Study-wide findings and caveats: The study assumed roughly uniform donor sequencing depth for presence/absence analyses.

Trimming shortened V by 3 bases and J by 0 bases, and 15 bases separated the two germline ends. CDR3 size: 16 residues. The germline V gene encodes CDR1 SGHRS and CDR2 YFSETQ. On this clone itself: Its antigen is still unknown.

The PCR used 60 Vbeta and 13 Jbeta primers. TCRdb keeps only in-frame clones here, not all; method: immunoSEQ multiplex PCR. This table has approximately 130,000 clones, around 80% appearing once. Sequencing input: PBMCs. This chain uses TRBV5-1 with TRBJ1-1; D is possibly TRBD1 (5 bases). The clonotype was recovered from a boy aged 2 to 10 in good health and CMV-seronegative. In DNA form, the CDR3 reads TGCGCCAGCAGCTCCCGAGAGACAGCCATGAACACTGAAGCTTTCTTT. Translated, it gives CASSSRETAMNTEAFF. Combining the CDR3 with reference TRBV5-1 and TRBJ1-1 gives the whole variable domain KAGVTQTPRYLIKTRGQQVTLSCSPISGHRSVSWYQQTPGQGLQFLFEYFSETQRNKGNFPGRFSGRQFSNSRSEMNVSTLELGDSALYLCASSSRETAMNTEAFFGQGTRLTVV.